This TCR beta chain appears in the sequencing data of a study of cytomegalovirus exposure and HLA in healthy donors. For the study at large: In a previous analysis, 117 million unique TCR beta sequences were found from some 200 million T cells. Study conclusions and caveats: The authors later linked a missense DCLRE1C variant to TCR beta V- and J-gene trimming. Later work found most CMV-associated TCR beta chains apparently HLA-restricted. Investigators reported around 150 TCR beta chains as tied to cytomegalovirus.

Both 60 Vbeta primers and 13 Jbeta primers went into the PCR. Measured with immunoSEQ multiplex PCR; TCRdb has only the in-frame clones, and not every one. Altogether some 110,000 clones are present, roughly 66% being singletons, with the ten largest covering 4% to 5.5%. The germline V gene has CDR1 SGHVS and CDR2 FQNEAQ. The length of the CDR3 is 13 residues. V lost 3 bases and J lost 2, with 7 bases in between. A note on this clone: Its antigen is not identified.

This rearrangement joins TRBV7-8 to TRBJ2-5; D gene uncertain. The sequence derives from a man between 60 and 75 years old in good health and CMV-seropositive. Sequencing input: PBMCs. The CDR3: CASSFVLQETQYF. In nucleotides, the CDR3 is TGTGCCAGCAGCTTTGTACTTCAAGAGACCCAGTACTTC.